The following is a TCR beta chain sequence with its context. Germline V lookup: CDR1 LNHDA, CDR2 SQIVND (reference sequence). The CDR3 is 16 residues long. V lost 4 bases and J 4 bases, leaving 19 bases between the germline ends. The table came from immunoSEQ multiplex PCR; TCRdb's copy has only in-frame clones and leaves some out. This sample carries just under 65,000 clones, 90% to 95% of them seen once, and the ten largest clones take approximately 1.5%. This entry comes from a study of T cell changes during pregnancy in multiple sclerosis. The sample consisted of peripheral blood, taken after pregnancy. The receptor was isolated from a female donor in good health, enrolled as a control in a pregnancy study. The chain uses TRBV19 and TRBJ1-1; D is unresolved. The CDR3 loop reads CASSTALFRSGTEAFF. The CDR3 DNA sequence: TGTGCCAGTAGTACCGCCCTTTTTCGGTCGGGCACTGAAGCTTTCTTT.